These T cell receptor beta chains were read from a single sample in a study of blood T cell repertoires in COVID-19. Sequencing was performed with immunoSEQ multiplex PCR; in TCRdb, only in-frame clones are kept and a portion is missing. The profile shows about 170,000 clones, roughly 86% of them singletons. Sequencing input: peripheral blood. Receptors were obtained from a woman aged 80 or over with COVID-19, enrolled during active disease. The conserved cysteine and the conserved F or W are not part of the CDR3 here. A D gene is named only where the DNA matches it firmly.

cdr3_aa	d_call	v_call
AISDRVWDQPQH	NA	TRBV10-3
ASSYSGGGYNEQF	TRBD2	TRBV6-2/TRBV6-3
ASTTGNANTGELF	NA	TRBV6-5
ASSLGTGGAETQY	TRBD1	TRBV7-3
ASSSTLGLYGYT	NA	TRBV7-8
ASSRTVTDTQY	NA	TRBV5-4
ASSLALSGGPETQY	TRBD2	TRBV5-5
ASSSGQAISYEQY	TRBD1	TRBV7-9
ASSETGTGGTGSDEQF	NA	TRBV21-1
ASSLGAGGGGEQY	TRBD2	TRBV7-6
ASRTGGSYEQY	TRBD1	TRBV6-6
SASRRGNGNTIY	NA	TRBV20-1
ASSLVAGGASYEQY	TRBD2	TRBV7-2
ASSPPSAYEQY	NA	TRBV18
ASSLGTSPYEQY	TRBD2	TRBV18
AWSVVQVGYT	NA	TRBV30
ASSFGTGPTNEKLF	TRBD1	TRBV11-2
ASRPLGEKLF	NA	TRBV12-3/TRBV12-4
ASSPQTGGIYGYT	TRBD1	TRBV18
AWSGGGQPQH	NA	TRBV30
ASSLNRFYTGELF	NA	TRBV7-2
ASSLGYRVDGYT	NA	TRBV5-1
ATSEEGFNEKLF	NA	TRBV24-1
ASSLAGGNTGELF	TRBD1	TRBV13
AISEVASGRTVTGELF	TRBD2	TRBV10-3
ATSDGSPPSSYNEQF	NA	TRBV24-1
ACATSGRDQTQY	TRBD2	TRBV28
AISGKLAGYTYEQY	NA	TRBV10-3
ASSYPMGLALIYNEQF	TRBD2	TRBV6-2/TRBV6-3
ASSFRGRNTGELF	TRBD2	TRBV27
ASSFQGFDEQY	NA	TRBV7-9
ASSLAGGVETQY	NA	TRBV5-4
ASSPRGRLTYSGNTIY	TRBD1	TRBV18
ASSFPAGDGEQY	TRBD2	TRBV5-5
ASSIRQGSEAF	TRBD1	TRBV12-3/TRBV12-4
ASSYRLAGISYEQY	TRBD2	TRBV5-6
ATSMNRAYEQY	NA	TRBV15
ASSSQGREQF	TRBD1	TRBV7-9
ASSLPGQGNYGYT	TRBD1	TRBV4-1
ASSQLQGANQPQH	TRBD1	TRBV3-1/TRBV3-2
ASSQDLATGELF	NA	TRBV4-3
SARAAEAF	NA	TRBV20-1
ASSTQENYEQY	NA	TRBV12-3/TRBV12-4
AISESTESGYGYT	NA	TRBV10-3
ASTRTGGWDTEAF	TRBD1	TRBV19
ASSRTGPYGYT	TRBD1	TRBV12-3/TRBV12-4
ASSNLAGGDEQY	TRBD2	TRBV5-6
SVGRAAGNTIY	NA	TRBV29-1
ASSPTSGDNEQF	TRBD2	TRBV18
ASSLEPGREQY	NA	TRBV11-2
ASSSNAVAATSTDTQY	NA	TRBV7-2
ASSLRGTGGYYGYT	TRBD1	TRBV7-6
ASSWRLAGDKETQY	TRBD2	TRBV5-5
ASSLGRTSGGIGEQF	TRBD2	TRBV11-3
ASSPRDSNEKLF	TRBD1	TRBV3-1/TRBV3-2